The present T cell receptor beta chain was sequenced within a study of CD8+CD57+ T cells in acquired aplastic anemia. On the study more broadly: Sorted CD4+ and CD8+ cells yielded roughly 3.5 ug of DNA on average.

A word on this clonotype: The antigen remains undetermined.

Profiling of TCR beta VDJ combinations and CDR3 sequences used genomic DNA as template. MiXCR, run by TCRdb on the reads, gives a single entry per CDR3 protein. The sample has more than 150,000 distinct CDR3 sequences, around half seen once; the top ten hold 9.7%. Trimming pared 5 bases from V and 6 bases from J, leaving 14 bases between. The CDR3 consists of 13 residues. Germline CDR1 and CDR2: SGDLS and YYNGEE. By flow cytometry, patients selected for sequencing had shown an expansion of CD8+CD57+ cells. Every one of the patients had aplastic anemia (severe, acquired). Blood came from patients not yet given any therapy. Points from the study as a whole: No significant patient-versus-control difference appeared in CD8+ Simpson's diversity.

V gene TRBV9 combines with J gene TRBJ1-2; TRBD1 is a possible D gene (5 bases). Sequencing input: sorted CD4+, CD8+, or CD8+CD57+ T cells (not recorded which) from PBMCs. This clonotype originated in a human donor with aplastic anemia. For the CDR3, the DNA is TGTGCCAGCAGAAGGGACGGGCCTAATGGCTACACCTTC. It specifies CASRRDGPNGYTF.